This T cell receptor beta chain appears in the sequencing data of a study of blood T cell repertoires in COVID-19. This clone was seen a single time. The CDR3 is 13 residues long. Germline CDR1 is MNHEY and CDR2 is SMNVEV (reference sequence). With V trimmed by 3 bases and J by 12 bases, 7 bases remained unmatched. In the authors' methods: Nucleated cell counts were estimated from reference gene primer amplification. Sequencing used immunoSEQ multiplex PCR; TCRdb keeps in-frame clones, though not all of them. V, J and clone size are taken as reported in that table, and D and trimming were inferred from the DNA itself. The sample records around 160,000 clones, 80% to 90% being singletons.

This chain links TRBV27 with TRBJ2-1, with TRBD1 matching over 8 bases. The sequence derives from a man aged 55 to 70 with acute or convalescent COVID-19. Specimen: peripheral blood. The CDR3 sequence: CASSLDRAFRQFF. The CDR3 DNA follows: TGTGCCAGCAGTTTGGACAGGGCGTTTAGGCAGTTCTTC.